A selection of T cell receptor beta chains follows, all from one sample in a study of blood T cells in healthy people across ages. TCRdb analysed the 5' RACE reads with MiXCR anew, one entry per CDR3 protein. The data contain 1.5 million to 2 million distinct CDR3 sequences, roughly 50% of them singletons. Sequenced: blood. The receptors originated from a woman aged 40 to 55 in good health. Each CDR3 is given with its conserved first and last residue. A D gene is named only where the DNA matches it firmly. Only part of the rows carry a size: once, few, many, or a class if the clone is expanded.

>TRBV12-3/TRBV12-4|NA|NA|TRBJ2-1
CASGPGILNEQFF
TGTGCCAGCGGTCCAGGGATCTTGAATGAGCAGTTCTTC
>TRBV29-1|NA|NA|TRBJ2-7
CSAFCGQGFREQYF
TGCAGCGCCTTTTGCGGGCAGGGTTTTCGCGAGCAGTACTTC
>TRBV7-7|many|NA|TRBJ2-5
CASSSYSGLQETQYF
TGTGCTAGCAGCTCGTACTCCGGGCTCCAAGAGACCCAGTACTTC
>TRBV28|few|NA|TRBJ2-1
CASSVPRPNNEQFF
TGTGCCAGCAGTGTGCCCAGACCCAACAATGAGCAGTTCTTC
>TRBV4-2|NA|NA|TRBJ2-5
CASSRGREQTQYF
TGTGCCAGCAGCCGAGGTAGGGAGCAGACCCAGTACTTC
>TRBV2|NA|NA|TRBJ2-7
CASSEARAGEQYF
TGTGCCAGCAGTGAAGCGCGGGCGGGCGAGCAGTACTTC
>TRBV2|few|TRBD2|TRBJ2-4
CASSTHRLASKNIQYF
TGTGCCAGCAGCACCCACCGACTAGCTTCCAAAAACATTCAGTACTTC
>TRBV7-9|NA|NA|TRBJ2-5
CASSPWDVKETQYF
TGTGCCAGCAGCCCATGGGACGTTAAGGAGACCCAGTACTTC
>TRBV6-1|NA|NA|TRBJ2-7
CASFRDGSSYEQYF
TGTGCCAGCTTTCGGGACGGGAGCTCCTACGAGCAGTACTTC
>TRBV20-1|NA|NA|TRBJ2-3
CSARPGGGGRTDTQYF
TGCAGTGCTAGACCGGGGGGCGGGGGCCGCACAGATACGCAGTATTTT
>TRBV5-5|NA|NA|TRBJ2-3
CASSLSGQGGADTQYF
TGTGCCAGCAGCTTGTCCGGCCAGGGAGGCGCAGATACGCAGTATTTT
>TRBV21-1|NA|NA|TRBJ1-2
CASSKVGTTSYGYTF
TGTGCCAGCAGCAAAGTGGGGACCACGAGCTATGGCTACACCTTC
>TRBV29-1|NA|NA|TRBJ1-1
CSVDSGMNTEAFF
TGCAGCGTTGATTCCGGGATGAACACTGAAGCTTTCTTT
>TRBV28|NA|NA|TRBJ2-4
CASSSPAGSGKGEQYF
TGTGCCAGCAGTTCTCCGGCGGGGAGTGGAAAAGGGGAGCAGTACTTC
>TRBV4-2|NA|NA|TRBJ1-4
CASSQVRDEREKLFF
TGTGCCAGCAGCCAAGTGCGAGACGAAAGGGAAAAACTGTTTTTT
>TRBV6-1|NA|NA|TRBJ2-7
CASSEQRGNEQYF
TGTGCCAGCAGTGAACAAAGGGGAAACGAGCAGTACTTC
>TRBV12-3/TRBV12-4|many|NA|TRBJ2-5
CASSRDVQETQYF
TGTGCCAGCAGCAGGGACGTTCAAGAGACCCAGTACTTC
>TRBV6-2/TRBV6-3|NA|NA|TRBJ1-2
CASSHDPTRLYGYTF
TGTGCCAGCAGTCACGACCCGACAAGACTCTATGGCTACACCTTC
>TRBV20-1|NA|NA|TRBJ2-7
CSAGSSGVGYEQYF
TGCAGTGCTGGTAGTAGCGGTGTAGGCTACGAGCAGTACTTC
>TRBV6-1|few|NA|TRBJ2-6
CASSEGRISGANVLTF
TGTGCCAGCAGTGAGGGGAGGATCTCTGGGGCCAACGTCCTGACTTTC
>TRBV20-1|once|TRBD2|TRBJ2-5
CSAREIPSGGQETQYF
TGCAGTGCTAGGGAGATTCCGAGCGGGGGGCAAGAGACCCAGTACTTC
>TRBV19|once|NA|TRBJ1-4
CATRSRGPQTQGKLFF
TGTGCCACCCGATCGCGGGGGCCCCAGACCCAAGGAAAACTGTTTTTT
>TRBV4-1|NA|NA|TRBJ2-1
CASSQESAQAFYNEQFF
TGCGCCAGCAGCCAAGAATCGGCTCAAGCGTTCTACAATGAGCAGTTCTTC
>TRBV12-3/TRBV12-4|NA|NA|TRBJ2-1
CASSFAELAGGGEQFF
TGTGCCAGCAGTTTCGCCGAACTAGCCGGGGGCGGTGAGCAGTTCTTC
>TRBV20-1|NA|NA|TRBJ2-5
CSASGTQKETQYF
TGCAGTGCTAGTGGGACACAAAAAGAGACCCAGTACTTC
>TRBV10-3|few|NA|TRBJ1-2
CAISESQGYGYTF
TGTGCCATCAGTGAATCGCAGGGGTATGGCTACACCTTC
>TRBV4-2|NA|TRBD2|TRBJ2-5
CASSQDELAGGQETQYF
TGTGCCAGCAGCCAAGACGAACTAGCGGGGGGGCAAGAGACCCAGTACTTC
>TRBV20-1|NA|TRBD1|TRBJ1-2
CSAREAGRGQYRYGYTF
TGCAGTGCTAGAGAGGCGGGCAGGGGGCAATATCGGTATGGCTACACCTTC
>TRBV11-2|NA|NA|TRBJ2-7
CASSLLQDEQYF
TGTGCCAGCAGCTTACTGCAGGACGAGCAGTACTTC
>TRBV7-9|NA|NA|TRBJ2-5
CASGGVQVRVETQYF
TGTGCCAGCGGCGGTGTTCAAGTTCGCGTTGAGACCCAGTACTTC
>TRBV7-3|NA|NA|TRBJ2-1
CASSVMGGRTSSYNEQFF
TGTGCCAGCAGCGTAATGGGGGGTCGGACGAGCTCCTACAATGAGCAGTTCTTC
>TRBV7-2|few|NA|TRBJ2-1
CASSLAAGAYNERFF
TGTGCCAGCAGCTTAGCGGCGGGGGCTTACAATGAGCGGTTCTTC
>TRBV27|few|NA|TRBJ2-7
CASSLGPAREQYF
TGTGCCAGCAGTTTAGGCCCCGCGCGCGAGCAGTACTTC
>TRBV12-3/TRBV12-4|many|TRBD1|TRBJ2-5
CASSSGQFQETQYF
TGTGCCAGCAGTTCGGGACAGTTCCAAGAGACCCAGTACTTC
>TRBV12-3/TRBV12-4|once|NA|TRBJ2-6
CASSRDLGSGANVLTF
TGTGCCAGCAGCCGCGACCTGGGCTCTGGGGCCAACGTCCTGACTTTC